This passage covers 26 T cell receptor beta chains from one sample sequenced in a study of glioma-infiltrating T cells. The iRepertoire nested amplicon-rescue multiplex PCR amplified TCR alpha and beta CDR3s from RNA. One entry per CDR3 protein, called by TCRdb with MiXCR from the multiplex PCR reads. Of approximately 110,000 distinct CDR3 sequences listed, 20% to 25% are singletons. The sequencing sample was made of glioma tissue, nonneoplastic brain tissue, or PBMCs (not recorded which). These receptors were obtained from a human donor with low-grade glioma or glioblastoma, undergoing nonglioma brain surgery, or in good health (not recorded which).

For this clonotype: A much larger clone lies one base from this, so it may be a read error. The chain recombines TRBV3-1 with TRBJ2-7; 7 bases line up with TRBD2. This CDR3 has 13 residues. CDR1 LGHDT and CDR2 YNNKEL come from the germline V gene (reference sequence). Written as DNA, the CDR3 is TGTGCCAGCAGCCCGGGGACTATATACGAGGAGTACTTC. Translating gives CASSPGTIYEEYF.

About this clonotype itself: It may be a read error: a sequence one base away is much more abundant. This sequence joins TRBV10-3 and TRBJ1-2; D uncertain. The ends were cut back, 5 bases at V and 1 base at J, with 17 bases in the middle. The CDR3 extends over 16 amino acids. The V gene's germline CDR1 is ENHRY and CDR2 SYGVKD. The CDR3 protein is CAISRRGGQINYGYTF. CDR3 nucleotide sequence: TGTGCCATCAGTCGCCGAGGAGGGCAAATTAACTATGGCTACACCTTC.

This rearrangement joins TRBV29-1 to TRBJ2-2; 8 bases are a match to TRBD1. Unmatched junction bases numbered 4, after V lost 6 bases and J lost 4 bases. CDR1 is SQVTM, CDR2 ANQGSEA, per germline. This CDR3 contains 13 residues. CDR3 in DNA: TGCAGCGTCCTACAGGGGGGCACCGGGGAGCTGTTTTTT. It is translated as CSVLQGGTGELFF.

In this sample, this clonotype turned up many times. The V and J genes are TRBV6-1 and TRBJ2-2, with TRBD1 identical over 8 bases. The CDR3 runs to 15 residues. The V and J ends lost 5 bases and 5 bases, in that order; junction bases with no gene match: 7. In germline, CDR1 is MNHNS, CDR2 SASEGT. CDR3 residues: CASSWDRRRTGELFF. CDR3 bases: TGTGCCAGCAGTTGGGACAGGCGTCGAACCGGGGAGCTGTTTTTT.

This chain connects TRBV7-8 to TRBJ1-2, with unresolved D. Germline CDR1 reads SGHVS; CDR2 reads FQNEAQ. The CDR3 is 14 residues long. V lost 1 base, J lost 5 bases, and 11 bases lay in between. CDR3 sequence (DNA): TGTGCCAGCAGCTTAGTGGTAGCCCCATATGGCTACACCTTC. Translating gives CASSLVVAPYGYTF.

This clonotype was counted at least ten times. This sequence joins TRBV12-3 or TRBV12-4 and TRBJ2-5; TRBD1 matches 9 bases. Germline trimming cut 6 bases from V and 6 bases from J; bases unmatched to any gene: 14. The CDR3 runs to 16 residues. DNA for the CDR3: TGTGCCAGCAGACAGGGGGCGCGAGCTAAGGGGAAGACCCAGTACTTC. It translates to CASRQGARAKGKTQYF.

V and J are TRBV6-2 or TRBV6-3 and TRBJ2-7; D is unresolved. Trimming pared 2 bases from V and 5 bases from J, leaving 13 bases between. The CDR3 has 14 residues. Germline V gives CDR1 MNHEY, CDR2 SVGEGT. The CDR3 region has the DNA TGTGCCAGCAGTTACGGCTGGAGCTCGAACGAGCAGTACTTC. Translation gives CASSYGWSSNEQYF.

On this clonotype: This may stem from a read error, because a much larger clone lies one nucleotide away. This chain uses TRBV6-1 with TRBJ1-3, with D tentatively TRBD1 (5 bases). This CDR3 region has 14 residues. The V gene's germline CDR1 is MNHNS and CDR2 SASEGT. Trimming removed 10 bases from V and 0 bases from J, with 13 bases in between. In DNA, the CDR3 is TGTGCCAACACCTACGGGGGCTCTGGAAACACCATATATTTT. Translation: CANTYGGSGNTIYF.

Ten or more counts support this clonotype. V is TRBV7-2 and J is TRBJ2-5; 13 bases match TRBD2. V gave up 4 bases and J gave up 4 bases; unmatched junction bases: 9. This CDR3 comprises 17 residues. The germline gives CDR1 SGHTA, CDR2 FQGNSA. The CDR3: CASSSSGTSGIRETQYF. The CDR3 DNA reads TGTGCCAGCAGCTCTTCCGGGACTAGCGGGATACGAGAGACCCAGTACTTC.

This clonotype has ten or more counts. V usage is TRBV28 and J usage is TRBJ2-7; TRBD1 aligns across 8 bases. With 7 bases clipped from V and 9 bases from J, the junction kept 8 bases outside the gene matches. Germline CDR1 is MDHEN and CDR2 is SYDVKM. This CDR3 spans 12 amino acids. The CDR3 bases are TGTGCCAGCACACAGGGGGGCTTAGGGCAGTACTTC. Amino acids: CASTQGGLGQYF.

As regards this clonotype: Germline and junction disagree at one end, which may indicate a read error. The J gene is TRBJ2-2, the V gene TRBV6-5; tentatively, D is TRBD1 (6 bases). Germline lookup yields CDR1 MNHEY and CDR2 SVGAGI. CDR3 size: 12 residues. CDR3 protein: CAGSYRAGELFF. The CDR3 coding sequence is TGTGCCGGCAGTTACAGGGCCGGGGAGTTGTTTTTT.

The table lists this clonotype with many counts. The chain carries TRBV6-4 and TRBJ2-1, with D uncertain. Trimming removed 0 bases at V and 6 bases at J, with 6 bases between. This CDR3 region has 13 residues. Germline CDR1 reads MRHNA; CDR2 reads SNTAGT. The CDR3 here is CASSDSESNEQFF. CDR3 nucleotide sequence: TGTGCCAGCAGTGACTCAGAAAGCAATGAGCAGTTCTTC.

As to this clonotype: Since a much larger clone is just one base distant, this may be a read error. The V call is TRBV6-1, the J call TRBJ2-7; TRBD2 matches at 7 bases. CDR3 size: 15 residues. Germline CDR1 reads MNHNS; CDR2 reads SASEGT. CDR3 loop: CASSARRDYTYEQDF. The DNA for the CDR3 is TGTGCCAGCAGTGCTCGCCGGGACTATACCTACGAGCAGGACTTC.

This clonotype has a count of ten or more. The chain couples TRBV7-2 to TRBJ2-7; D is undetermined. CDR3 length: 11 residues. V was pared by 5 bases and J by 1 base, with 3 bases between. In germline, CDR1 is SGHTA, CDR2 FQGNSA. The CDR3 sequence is CASSASYEQYF. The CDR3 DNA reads TGTGCCAGCAGCGCGTCCTACGAGCAGTACTTC. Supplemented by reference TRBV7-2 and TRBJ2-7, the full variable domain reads GAGVSQSPSNKVTEKGKDVELRCDPISGHTALYWYRQSLGQGLEFLIYFQGNSAPDKSGLPSDRFSAERTGGSVSTLTIQRTQQEDSAVYLCASSASYEQYFGPGTRLTVT.

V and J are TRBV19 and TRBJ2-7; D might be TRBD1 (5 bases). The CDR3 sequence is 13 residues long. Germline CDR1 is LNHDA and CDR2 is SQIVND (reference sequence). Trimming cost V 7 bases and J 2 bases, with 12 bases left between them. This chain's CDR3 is CASIQTGPYEQYF. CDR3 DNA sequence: TGTGCCAGTATCCAAACAGGACCCTACGAGCAGTACTTC.

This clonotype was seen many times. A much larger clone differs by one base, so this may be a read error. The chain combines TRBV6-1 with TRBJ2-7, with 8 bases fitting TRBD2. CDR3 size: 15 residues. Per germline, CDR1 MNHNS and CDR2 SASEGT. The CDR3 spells CTSSVDAGGEIEQYF. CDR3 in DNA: TGTACCAGCAGTGTGGACGCGGGAGGCGAAATCGAGCAGTACTTC.

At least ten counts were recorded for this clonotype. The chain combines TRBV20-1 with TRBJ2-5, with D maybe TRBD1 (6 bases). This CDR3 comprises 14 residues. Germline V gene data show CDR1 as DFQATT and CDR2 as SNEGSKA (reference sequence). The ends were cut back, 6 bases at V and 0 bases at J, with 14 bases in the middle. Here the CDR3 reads CSAAGTSNQETQYF. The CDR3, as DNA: TGCAGTGCCGCCGGGACATCTAACCAAGAGACCCAGTACTTC.

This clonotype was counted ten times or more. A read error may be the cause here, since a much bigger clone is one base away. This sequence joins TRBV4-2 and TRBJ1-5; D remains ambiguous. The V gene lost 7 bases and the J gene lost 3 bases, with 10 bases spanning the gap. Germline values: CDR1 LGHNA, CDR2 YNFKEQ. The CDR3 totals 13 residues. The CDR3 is CASNWQNNQPQHF. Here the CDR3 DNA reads TGTGCCAGCAATTGGCAGAACAATCAGCCCCAGCATTTT.

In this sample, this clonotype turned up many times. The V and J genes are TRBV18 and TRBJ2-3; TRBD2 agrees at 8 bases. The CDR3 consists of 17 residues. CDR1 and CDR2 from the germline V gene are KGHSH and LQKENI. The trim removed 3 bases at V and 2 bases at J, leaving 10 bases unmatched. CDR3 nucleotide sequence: TGTGCCAGCTCACCCCGCCTTAGCGGGACAACCACAGATACGCAGTATTTT. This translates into CASSPRLSGTTTDTQYF.

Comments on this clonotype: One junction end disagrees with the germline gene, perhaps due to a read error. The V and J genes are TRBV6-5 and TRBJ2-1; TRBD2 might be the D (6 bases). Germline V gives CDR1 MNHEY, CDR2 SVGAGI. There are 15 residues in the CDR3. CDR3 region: CASSYSLAIGNEQFF. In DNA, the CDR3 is TGTGCCAGCAGTTACTCTCTAGCGATTGGGAATGAGCAATTCTTC.

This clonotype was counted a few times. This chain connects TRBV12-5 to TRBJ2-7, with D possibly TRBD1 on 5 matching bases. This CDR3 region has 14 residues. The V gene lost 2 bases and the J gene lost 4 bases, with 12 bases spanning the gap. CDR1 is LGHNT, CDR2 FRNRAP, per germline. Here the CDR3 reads CASGLSQGVYEQYF. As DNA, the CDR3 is TGTGCTAGTGGTTTGAGTCAGGGCGTTTACGAGCAGTACTTC.

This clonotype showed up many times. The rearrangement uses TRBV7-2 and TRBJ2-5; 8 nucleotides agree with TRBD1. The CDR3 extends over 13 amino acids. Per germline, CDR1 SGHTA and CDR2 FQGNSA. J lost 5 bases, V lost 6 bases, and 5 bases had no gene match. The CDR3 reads CASRQGGSETQYF. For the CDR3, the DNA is TGTGCCAGCAGACAGGGGGGTTCGGAGACCCAGTACTTC.

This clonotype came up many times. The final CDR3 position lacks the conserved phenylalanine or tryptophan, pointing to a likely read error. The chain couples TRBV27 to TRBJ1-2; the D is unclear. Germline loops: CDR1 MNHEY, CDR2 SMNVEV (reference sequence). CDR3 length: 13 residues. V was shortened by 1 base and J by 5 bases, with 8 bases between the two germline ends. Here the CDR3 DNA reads TGTGCCAGCAGTTTATTAGGGCAGTATGGCTACACCATC. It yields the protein CASSLLGQYGYTI.

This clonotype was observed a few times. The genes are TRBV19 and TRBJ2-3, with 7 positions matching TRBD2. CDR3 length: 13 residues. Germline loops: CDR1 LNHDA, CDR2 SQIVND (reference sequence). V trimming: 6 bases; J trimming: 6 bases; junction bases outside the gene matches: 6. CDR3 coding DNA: TGTGCCAGTAGCCCGGGGGAGGGCGATACGCAGTATTTT. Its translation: CASSPGEGDTQYF.

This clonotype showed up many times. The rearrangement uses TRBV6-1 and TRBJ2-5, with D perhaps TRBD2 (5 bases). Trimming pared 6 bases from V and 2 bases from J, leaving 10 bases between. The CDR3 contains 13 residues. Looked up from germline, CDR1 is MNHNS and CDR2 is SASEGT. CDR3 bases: TGTGCCAGCAGAAGAGGGCAGCAAGAGACCCAGTACTTC. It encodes CASRRGQQETQYF.

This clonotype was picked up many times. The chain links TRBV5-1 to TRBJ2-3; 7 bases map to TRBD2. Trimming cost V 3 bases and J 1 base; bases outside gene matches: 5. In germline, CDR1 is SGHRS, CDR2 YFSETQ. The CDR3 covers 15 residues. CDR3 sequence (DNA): TGCGCCAGCAGCTCTACTCGGGGGGGCACAGATACGCAGTATTTT. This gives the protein CASSSTRGGTDTQYF.